The clone carrying this T cell receptor beta chain was detected ten times or more. Its antigen is currently unknown. These data are taken from a study of regulatory T cells in long-lasting Graves disease. General study points: TCR diversity was lower in persistent than newly diagnosed Graves' disease. Persistent disease samples used TRBV28, TRBJ1-2 and TRBJ2-5 preferentially.

This sample's time point: newly diagnosed GD, antithyroid drugs for less than 3 months. PBMC RNA was the source of the TCR library. Assembly of TCR beta libraries relied on iRepertoire HTBI primers together with Arm-PCR of CDR3 regions. MiXCR, applied by TCRdb to the multiplex PCR reads, yields one record per CDR3 protein. This repertoire shows under 800,000 distinct CDR3 sequences, 16% found once; its top ten account for around 18%. The V gene's germline CDR1 is KGHSH and CDR2 LQKENI. The length of the CDR3 is 15 residues. J gave up 1 base and V 6 bases, and 6 bases lay outside the gene matches. This sample also appeared in a second study, on T cells in Graves' hyperthyroidism and ophthalmopathy. That work contributes: Ophthalmopathy cases were set apart from stable hyperthyroidism by a 13 V-J model.

The TCR sequence derives from a young woman with Graves disease. The sequences come from peripheral blood mononuclear cells (PBMCs), collected at new diagnosis, from a patient treated with antithyroid drugs. The V and J genes are TRBV18 and TRBJ1-1; 9 bases agree with TRBD1. This CDR3 reads CASSGQGHGNTEAFF. The DNA of the CDR3 is TGTGCCAGCTCGGGACAGGGTCATGGGAACACTGAAGCTTTCTTT.